Each of the 11 T cell receptor beta chains below was sequenced from the same sample in a study of T cell changes during pregnancy in multiple sclerosis. Sequenced by immunoSEQ multiplex PCR; TCRdb stores in-frame clones only, minus some. The sample consists of roughly 67,000 clones, just over 90% of them appearing once. The sample consisted of peripheral blood, taken in the second trimester of pregnancy. The receptors here all came from a female donor with multiple sclerosis, enrolled in a pregnancy study.

This chain joins TRBV27 and TRBJ2-1; D remains ambiguous. Trimming stripped 2 bases from V and 2 bases from J, with 7 bases between. In germline, CDR1 is MNHEY, CDR2 SMNVEV (reference sequence). This CDR3 has 14 residues. The CDR3 DNA sequence: TGTGCCAGCAGTTTAGAATCTACCTACAATGAGCAGTTCTTC. It yields the protein CASSLESTYNEQFF.

This clone was picked up one time. The chain carries TRBV18 and TRBJ1-4; D may be TRBD1 (6 bases). V was trimmed by 7 bases and J by 0 bases, leaving 24 bases between them. Germline V gene lookup returns CDR1 KGHSH and CDR2 LQKENI. The CDR3 totals 19 residues. CDR3 in DNA: TGTGCCAGCTATTGGCGGGTAGGGGGAACAACTGCAACTAATGAAAAACTGTTTTTT. Protein: CASYWRVGGTTATNEKLFF. Supplemented by reference TRBV18 and TRBJ1-4, the full variable domain reads NAGVMQNPRHLVRRRGQEARLRCSPMKGHSHVYWYRQLPEEGLKFMVYLQKENIIDESGMPKERFSAEFPKEGPSILRIQQVVRGDSAAYFCASYWRVGGTTATNEKLFFGSGTQLSVL.

This clone was detected a few times. The chain combines TRBV19 with TRBJ2-1; 9 bases map to TRBD1. Germline V gene data show CDR1 as LNHDA and CDR2 as SQIVND (reference sequence). Trimming at V came to 4 bases and at J to 5 bases, leaving 6 bases not matched to a gene. This CDR3 spans 15 amino acids. CDR3 residues: CASSTGTGWDNEQFF. The CDR3 DNA follows: TGTGCCAGTAGTACCGGGACAGGGTGGGACAATGAGCAGTTCTTC.

The chain combines TRBV5-1 with TRBJ1-1; D remains ambiguous. This CDR3 has 14 residues. CDR1 and CDR2 from the germline V gene are SGHRS and YFSETQ. V gave up 3 bases and J gave up 2 bases, with 11 bases separating them. As DNA, the CDR3 is TGCGCCAGCAGCTCCCGCGGAGACAACACTGAAGCTTTCTTT. Amino acid sequence: CASSSRGDNTEAFF.

The chain is built from TRBV5-1 and TRBJ1-2; D not certain. Germline V gene data show CDR1 as SGHRS and CDR2 as YFSETQ. Deletions cut 1 base from V and 2 bases from J, with 6 bases between. CDR3 length: 13 residues. The CDR3 coding sequence is TGCGCCAGCAGCTTGAACTTAAACTATGGCTACACCTTC. Translation: CASSLNLNYGYTF.

This rearrangement joins TRBV7-2 to TRBJ1-2; no clear D. Germline lookup yields CDR1 SGHTA and CDR2 FQGNSA. The ends were cut back, 5 bases at V and 0 bases at J, with 7 bases in the middle. The length of the CDR3 is 13 residues. Here the CDR3 reads CASSRTANYGYTF. The CDR3 nucleotides are TGTGCCAGCAGCCGCACAGCTAACTATGGCTACACCTTC. Filled out from reference TRBV7-2 and TRBJ1-2, the complete variable domain reads GAGVSQSPSNKVTEKGKDVELRCDPISGHTALYWYRQSLGQGLEFLIYFQGNSAPDKSGLPSDRFSAERTGGSVSTLTIQRTQQEDSAVYLCASSRTANYGYTFGSGTRLTVV.

This clone turned up a few times. The chain links TRBV29-1 to TRBJ1-1; tentatively, D is TRBD1 (5 bases). The germline V and J ends were trimmed by 7 bases and 0 bases, with 12 bases remaining between them. Germline V gene sequence: CDR1 SQVTM, CDR2 ANQGSEA. The CDR3 consists of 13 residues. DNA of the CDR3: TGCAGCGCCACGGGGGTCATGAACACTGAAGCTTTCTTT. Protein product: CSATGVMNTEAFF.

The gene calls are TRBV9 and TRBJ1-3; D is ambiguous. CDR3 length equals 16 residues. From germline, CDR1 is SGDLS and CDR2 YYNGEE. V was shortened by 4 bases and J by 4 bases, with 18 bases between the two germline ends. The CDR3 protein is CASSRTHAVLGNTIYF. The CDR3 coding sequence is TGTGCCAGCAGCCGCACTCATGCGGTTTTGGGAAACACCATATATTTT.

This sequence joins TRBV27 and TRBJ1-3; D unresolved. The CDR3 has 14 residues. The V gene's germline CDR1 is MNHEY and CDR2 SMNVEV (reference sequence). The V and J ends lost 3 bases and 2 bases respectively, with 8 bases between them. DNA for the CDR3: TGTGCCAGCAGTTTGCTAGGTACTGGAAACACCATATATTTT. It yields the protein CASSLLGTGNTIYF.

The chain carries TRBV6-5 and TRBJ2-7; D gene uncertain. The CDR3 is made up of 15 amino acids. Germline V CDR1 and CDR2: MNHEY, SVGAGI. The V end lost 2 bases, the J end lost 5 bases, and 16 bases lay between the germline ends. For the CDR3, the DNA is TGTGCCAGCAGTTACGGTACTCGTAACCGCGACGAGCAGTACTTC. It is translated as CASSYGTRNRDEQYF.

V gene TRBV30 combines with J gene TRBJ1-1; no definite D call. V dropped 1 base and J dropped 4 bases, with 7 bases sitting between them. This CDR3 region has 12 residues. In germline, CDR1 is GTSNPN, CDR2 SVGIG (reference sequence). In nucleotides, the CDR3 is TGTGCCTGGAGTGCGGTCCTCACTGAAGCTTTCTTT. As protein: CAWSAVLTEAFF.